Listed below are T cell receptor beta chains from one sample, sequenced in a study of shared clonotypes between healthy human individuals. Produced via immunoSEQ multiplex PCR; TCRdb's table is partial and in-frame only. The repertoire includes about 660,000 clones, roughly 70% of them detected once, and about 1.8% sits in the top ten. Specimen: memory CD4+ T cells sorted from blood. These receptors all stem from a woman aged 25 to 39 in good health. The CDR3 runs from the conserved cysteine through the conserved F or W. Each record gives: CDR3 length, V gene, clone size, J gene, D gene, CDR3 DNA, CDR3 protein. The D gene is left open where the match is weak. Part of the rows lack a size; the others show once, few, many or a class for expanded clones.

14	TRBV7-2	few	TRBJ1-2	-	TGTGCCAGCAGCTCTAAAACAGGGAACTATGGCTACACCTTC	CASSSKTGNYGYTF
14	TRBV2	-	TRBJ2-7	TRBD1	TGTGCCAGCAGTACTGACAGGGCCTCCTACGAGCAGTACTTC	CASSTDRASYEQYF
16	TRBV18	few	TRBJ1-2	-	TGTGCCAGCTCTTCGTTTCCGGGGGCGTTTAACTATGGCTACACCTTC	CASSSFPGAFNYGYTF
14	TRBV6-6	-	TRBJ1-4	-	TGTGCCAGCAGTAGGATGGGGGCTAATGAAAAACTGTTTTTT	CASSRMGANEKLFF
16	TRBV5-4	-	TRBJ2-7	-	TGTGCCAGCAGCTTTTACGGGCGGGGGGACAGCTACGAGCAGTACTTC	CASSFYGRGDSYEQYF
15	TRBV7-9	-	TRBJ2-7	TRBD1	TGTGCCAGCAGCTTGGTAACAGGGGGCATTGACGAGCAGTACTTC	CASSLVTGGIDEQYF
14	TRBV27	-	TRBJ1-6	-	TGTGCCAGCAGTTTAAGACAGAATAATTCACCCCTCCACTTT	CASSLRQNNSPLHF
14	TRBV19	-	TRBJ2-1	TRBD1	TGTGCCAGTAGCCCGACAGGGGGAGGGAATGAGCAGTTCTTC	CASSPTGGGNEQFF
16	TRBV7-3	-	TRBJ2-1	-	TGTGCCAGCAGCCGTGGGGGTTGGGACGGATACAATGAGCAGTTCTTC	CASSRGGWDGYNEQFF
15	TRBV2	-	TRBJ2-2	TRBD2	TGTGCCAGCGGCGGGAGGGCCTCGAGCACCGGGGAGCTGTTTTTT	CASGGRASSTGELFF
15	TRBV5-4	-	TRBJ2-5	TRBD1	TGTGCCAGCAGCTTGGGCGGACAGGGACAAGAGACCCAGTACTTC	CASSLGGQGQETQYF
17	TRBV7-9	-	TRBJ2-3	TRBD2	TGTGCCAGCAGCTCCTCCTTACTAGCGGGACGCACAGATACGCAGTATTTT	CASSSSLLAGRTDTQYF
15	TRBV7-2	-	TRBJ2-7	-	TGTGCCAGCAGCATACTACCCTGGGGATCCTACGAGCAGTACTTC	CASSILPWGSYEQYF
14	TRBV7-3	-	TRBJ2-3	-	TGTGCCAGCAGCCTCCTAGGGCCGGGAGATACGCAGTATTTT	CASSLLGPGDTQYF